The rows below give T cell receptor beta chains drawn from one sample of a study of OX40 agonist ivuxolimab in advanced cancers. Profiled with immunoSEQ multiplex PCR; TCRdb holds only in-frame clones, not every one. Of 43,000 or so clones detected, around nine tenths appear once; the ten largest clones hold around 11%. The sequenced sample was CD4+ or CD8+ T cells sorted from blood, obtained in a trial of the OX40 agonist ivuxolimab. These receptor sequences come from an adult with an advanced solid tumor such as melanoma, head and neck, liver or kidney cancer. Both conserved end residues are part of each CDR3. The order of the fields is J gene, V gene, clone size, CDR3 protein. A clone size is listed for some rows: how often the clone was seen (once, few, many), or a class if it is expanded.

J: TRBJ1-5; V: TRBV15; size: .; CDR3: CATSRDRGRGWPQHF
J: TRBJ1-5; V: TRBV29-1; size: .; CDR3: CSAAGTGGDQPQHF
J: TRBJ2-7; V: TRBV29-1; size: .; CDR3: CSVEDQETGTSYEQYF
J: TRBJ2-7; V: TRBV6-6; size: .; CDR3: CASTPNGKTGEQYF
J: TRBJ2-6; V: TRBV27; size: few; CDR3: CASSLSFGANVLTF
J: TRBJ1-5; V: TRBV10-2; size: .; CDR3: CASSTRDRDNQPQHF
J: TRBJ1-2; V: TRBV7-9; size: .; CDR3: CASSLESSYTYGYTF
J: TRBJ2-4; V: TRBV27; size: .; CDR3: CASSLSVSFAKNIQYF
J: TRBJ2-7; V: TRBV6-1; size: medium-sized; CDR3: CASSTDPYYEQYF
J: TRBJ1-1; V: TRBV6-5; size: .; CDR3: CASTLGQGIGEAFF
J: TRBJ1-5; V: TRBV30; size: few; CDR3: CAWSVLGRGQPQHF
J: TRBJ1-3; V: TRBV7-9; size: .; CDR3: CASSLAGVHNTIYF
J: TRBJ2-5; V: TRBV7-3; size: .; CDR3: CASSLMPWGSQETQYF
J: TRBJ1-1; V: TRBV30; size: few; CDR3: CAWTRTGGTEAFF
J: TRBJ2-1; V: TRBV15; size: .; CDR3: CATSREIKSIHNEQFF
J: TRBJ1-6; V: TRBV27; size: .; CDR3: CASSLGRASSPLHF
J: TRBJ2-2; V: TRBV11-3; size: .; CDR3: CASSLETSSWDTGELFF
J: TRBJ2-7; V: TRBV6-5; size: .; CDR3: CASSPGTVEQYF
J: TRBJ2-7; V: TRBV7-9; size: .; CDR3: CASSFRQGSVYEQYF
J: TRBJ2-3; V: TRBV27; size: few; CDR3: CASSLRGPADTQYF
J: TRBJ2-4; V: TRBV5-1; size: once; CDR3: CASSSGTGKTNIQYF
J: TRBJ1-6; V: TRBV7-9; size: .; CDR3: CASTQPGSGYNSPLHF
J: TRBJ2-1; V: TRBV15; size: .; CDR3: CATSGVRGANNEQFF
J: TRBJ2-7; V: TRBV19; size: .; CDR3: CASSLQGESYEQYF
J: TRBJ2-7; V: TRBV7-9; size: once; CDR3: CASRPSGSQDEQYF
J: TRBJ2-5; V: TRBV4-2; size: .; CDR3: CASSQDLGGRAGETQYF
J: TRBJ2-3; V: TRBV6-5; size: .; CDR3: CASRPLIFTDTQYF
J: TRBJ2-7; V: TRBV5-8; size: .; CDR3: CASSPGYF
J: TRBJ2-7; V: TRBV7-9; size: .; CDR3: CASSLAIAGGRYEQYF
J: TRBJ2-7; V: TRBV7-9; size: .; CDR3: CASSLVSAGAGYEQYF
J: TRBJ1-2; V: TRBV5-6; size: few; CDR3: CASSRGQGAAGYTF
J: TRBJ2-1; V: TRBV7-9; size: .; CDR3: CASSLAGREQFF
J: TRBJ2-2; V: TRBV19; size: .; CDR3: CASSIGGPNTGELFF
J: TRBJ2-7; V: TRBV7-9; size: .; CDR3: CASRDGYSYEQYF
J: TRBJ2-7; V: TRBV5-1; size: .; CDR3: CASSSGDRSLYEQYF
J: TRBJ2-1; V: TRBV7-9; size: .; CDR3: CASSLRDRDEQFF
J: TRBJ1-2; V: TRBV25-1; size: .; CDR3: CASFGPGAEDYGYTF
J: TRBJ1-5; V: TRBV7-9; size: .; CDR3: CASSFGGPQHF
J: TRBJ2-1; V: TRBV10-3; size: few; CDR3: CAISVPQRFNEQFF
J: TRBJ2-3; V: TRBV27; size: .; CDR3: CASRTAGGTDTQYF
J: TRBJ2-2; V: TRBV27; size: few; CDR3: CASSPDASGRADTGELFF
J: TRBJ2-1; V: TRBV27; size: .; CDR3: CASRTFGRDISYNEQFF
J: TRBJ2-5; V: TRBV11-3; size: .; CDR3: CASSLGRRTQETQYF
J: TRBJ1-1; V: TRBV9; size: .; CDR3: CASSAGGGGTEAFF
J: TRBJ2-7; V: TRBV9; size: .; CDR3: CASSVEQSYEQYF